This passage covers 7 T cell receptor beta chains from one sample sequenced in a study of blood T cell repertoires in COVID-19. TCRdb keeps only in-frame clones here, not all; method: immunoSEQ multiplex PCR. Among 450,000 or so clones, over 85% were seen once, and the ten largest hold 0.65% to 1%. What was sequenced was peripheral blood. The receptors come from a man aged 18 to 30 with COVID-19, enrolled during active disease.

The chain couples TRBV29-1 to TRBJ1-4, with 9 bases fitting TRBD1. J gave up 8 bases and V 6 bases, and 7 bases lay outside the gene matches. The CDR3 runs to 13 residues. CDR1 and CDR2 (germline): SQVTM, ANQGSEA. The CDR3 DNA reads TGCAGCGTAAGGGGGACAGGGAGCGAAAAACTGTTTTTT. Amino acid sequence: CSVRGTGSEKLFF.

The rearrangement uses TRBV5-1 and TRBJ2-2; TRBD2 matches 11 bases. The V and J ends lost 0 bases and 5 bases, in that order; junction bases with no gene match: 0. The germline V gene encodes CDR1 SGHRS and CDR2 YFSETQ. The CDR3 has 15 amino acids. CDR3 in DNA: TGCGCCAGCAGCTTGGTAGCGGGAGGGACCGGGGAGCTGTTTTTT. Translation gives CASSLVAGGTGELFF.

The CDR3 here is CASSLDRGQNGIGKQYF. The CDR3 nucleotides are TGTGCCAGCAGCTTGGACAGGGGGCAAAATGGTATTGGTAAGCAGTACTTC. J is TRBJ2-7 and V is TRBV28; 11 bases match TRBD1. The CDR3 totals 17 residues. After removal of 6 bases from V and 8 bases from J, the junction contained 18 bases not matched to a gene. CDR1 is MDHEN, CDR2 SYDVKM, per germline.

The V and J genes are TRBV5-1 and TRBJ2-5, with a weak D call TRBD2 (5 bases). CDR3 size: 13 residues. The germline gives CDR1 SGHRS, CDR2 YFSETQ. The V end lost 4 bases, the J end lost 2 bases, and 9 bases lay between the germline ends. The DNA of the CDR3 is TGCGCCAGCAGCGTCGGGGTTCAAGAGACCCAGTACTTC. Translating gives CASSVGVQETQYF.

This rearrangement joins TRBV2 to TRBJ1-1; 7 nucleotides agree with TRBD1. Germline assignment: CDR1 SNHLY and CDR2 FYNNEI. The CDR3 runs to 14 residues. The trim removed 6 bases at V and 4 bases at J, leaving 8 bases unmatched. The CDR3 coding sequence is TGTGCCAGCAGGCGCACCCAGGGGGGCACTGAAGCTTTCTTT. Protein product: CASRRTQGGTEAFF. Full variable domain (rest looked up from reference TRBV2 and TRBJ1-1): EPEVTQTPSHQVTQMGQEVILRCVPISNHLYFYWYRQILGQKVEFLVSFYNNEISEKSEIFDDQFSVERPDGSNFTLKIRSTKLEDSAMYFCASRRTQGGTEAFFGQGTRLTVV.

This chain joins TRBV5-1 and TRBJ2-1; 9 bases agree with TRBD2. The germline gives CDR1 SGHRS, CDR2 YFSETQ. The CDR3 has 15 residues. V lost 1 base, J lost 5 bases, and 4 bases stayed unmatched. The CDR3 DNA reads as TGCGCCAGCAGCTTGTGGACTAGCGCAAACAATGAGCAGTTCTTC. This sequence encodes CASSLWTSANNEQFF.

The V and J genes are TRBV12-3 or TRBV12-4 and TRBJ1-1, with TRBD1 identical over 7 bases. V lost 5 bases to trimming and J lost 4 bases; unmatched junction nucleotides: 4. This CDR3 region has 13 residues. CDR3 residues: CASSARGITEAFF. Written as DNA, the CDR3 is TGTGCCAGCAGTGCCAGGGGGATCACTGAAGCTTTCTTT.